This T cell receptor beta chain derives from a study of identifying expanded T cells in peripheral blood. V lost 5 bases and J 1 base, leaving 14 bases between the germline ends. Germline V lookup: CDR1 MNHEY, CDR2 SVGAGI. The CDR3 extends over 15 amino acids. Study-level findings and limits: Technical replicates showed around 1.3 changed clones; approximately 2 weeks about 16; four weeks 19. Variance in clone template counts between two-week samples significantly increased with total template count across all healthy donors.

Sequenced by immunoSEQ multiplex PCR; TCRdb stores in-frame clones only, minus some. The table records 120,000 or so clones, 75% to 90% of them present only once. Collection occurred without any documented infections or immune events in donors. Worth noting for this clone: Antigen unknown.

The sequence came from a person aged 18 to 70 in good health. Material: blood. The chain recombines TRBV6-5 with TRBJ2-5; D unclear. CDR3 amino acids: CASSGRFGPQETQYF. Here the CDR3 DNA reads TGTGCCAGCAGTGGCCGATTTGGTCCCCAAGAGACCCAGTACTTC.